This TCR beta chain was recorded in a study of T cell responses to AZD1222 COVID-19 vaccine. Study-level points and caveats: After the peak T cell response, and only then, were repertoires sampled. The study reported that nearly half of spike-specific TCRs target unmutated variant regions.

The method was immunoSEQ multiplex PCR; TCRdb's version includes in-frame clones alone and lacks a portion of them. The sample contains some 150,000 clones, 80% to 95% of which appear only once. Germline V gene lookup returns CDR1 MNHEY and CDR2 SVGAGI. This CDR3 is built from 15 residues. Losses at the gene ends were 2 bases for V and 7 bases for J; bases not matched to a gene: 8. Note on this clone: Its antigen remains unknown.

The sample in question was peripheral blood, obtained on day 0 of AZD1222 vaccination. This sequence was found in an adult in good health. J is TRBJ2-1 and V is TRBV6-5, with 7 bases lining up with TRBD2. The DNA for the CDR3 is TGTGCCAGCAGTTACCAACGCGGGAGTCGGAATGAGCAGTTCTTC. This encodes CASSYQRGSRNEQFF.